Below, one T cell receptor (beta chain) is given with its context. This specimen belongs to a study of blood T cell repertoires in COVID-19. Study at large: Spain, Italy and the United States supplied samples that represented acute and convalescent COVID-19. T cells, B-cell-depleted T cells, or PBMCs supplied cDNA or gDNA.

Authors' data handling: Reference gene primer amplification in the assay estimated nucleated cell counts. Only in-frame clones appear in the TCRdb table, and some are missing; sequencing was by immunoSEQ multiplex PCR. Clone size and the V and J calls come from that table; the DNA yielded D and trimming. The sample includes some 220,000 clones, around 83% seen only once; the top ten take 9.5% to 10%. The CDR3 totals 14 residues. Trimming removed 5 bases at V and 4 bases at J, with 11 bases between. Germline CDR1 is KGHDR and CDR2 is SFDVKD. The chain couples TRBV24-1 to TRBJ2-1, with D tentatively TRBD2 (6 bases). Input material: peripheral blood. The sequence was collected from a man between 50 and 59 years old with active or convalescent COVID-19. The CDR3 loop is CATSGAGFYNEQFF. The CDR3 DNA is TGTGCCACCAGTGGGGCGGGATTTTACAATGAGCAGTTCTTC.